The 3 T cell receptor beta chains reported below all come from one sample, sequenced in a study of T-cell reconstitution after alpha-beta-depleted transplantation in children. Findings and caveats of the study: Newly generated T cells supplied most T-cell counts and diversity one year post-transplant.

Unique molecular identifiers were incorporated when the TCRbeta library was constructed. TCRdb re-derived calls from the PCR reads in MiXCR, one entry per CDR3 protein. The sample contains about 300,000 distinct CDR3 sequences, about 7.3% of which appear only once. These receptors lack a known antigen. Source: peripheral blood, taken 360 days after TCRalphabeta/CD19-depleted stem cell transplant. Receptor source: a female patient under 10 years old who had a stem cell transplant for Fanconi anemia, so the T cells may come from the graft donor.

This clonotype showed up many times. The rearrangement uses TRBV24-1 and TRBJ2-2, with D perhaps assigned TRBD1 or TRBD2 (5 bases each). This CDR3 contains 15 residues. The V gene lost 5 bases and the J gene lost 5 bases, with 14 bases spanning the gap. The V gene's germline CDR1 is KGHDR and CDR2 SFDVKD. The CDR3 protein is CATSGSGRWTGELFF. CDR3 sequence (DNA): TGTGCCACCAGTGGGTCAGGGAGATGGACCGGGGAGCTGTTTTTT.

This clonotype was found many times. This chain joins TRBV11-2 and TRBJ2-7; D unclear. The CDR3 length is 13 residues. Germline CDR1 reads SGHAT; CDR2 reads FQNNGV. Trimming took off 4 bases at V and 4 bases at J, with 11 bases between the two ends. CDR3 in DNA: TGTGCCAGCAGCTCCAAACTGGGATACGAGCAGTACGTC. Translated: CASSSKLGYEQYV.

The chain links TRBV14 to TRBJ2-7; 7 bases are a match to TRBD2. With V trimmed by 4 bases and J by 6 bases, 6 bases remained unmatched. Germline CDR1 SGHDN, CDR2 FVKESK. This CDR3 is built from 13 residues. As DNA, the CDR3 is TGTGCCAGCAGCCGGGACTACCTCGGCGAGCAGTACTTC. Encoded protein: CASSRDYLGEQYF.